This T cell receptor (beta chain) was sequenced for a study of T cells in Graves' hyperthyroidism and ophthalmopathy. About this clonotype: What it binds is not known. Since a much larger clone is just one base distant, this may be a read error.

The CDR3 spans 17 residues. The germline CDR1 and CDR2 sequences are LGHNA and YNFKEQ. V was pared by 0 bases and J by 6 bases, with 18 bases between. Amplification of TCR beta CDR3 regions used RNA as the template. Primed by the HTBI set, a first-round RT-PCR was run on the TCR CDR3. TCRdb independently ran MiXCR on the multiplex PCR reads; one entry per CDR3 protein. The data show roughly 380,000 distinct CDR3 sequences, with about 18% seen just once and around 3.4% held by the top ten. If no ophthalmopathy progression occurred within 18 months, Graves' hyperthyroidism was stable. Regarding the study as a whole: The blood repertoire included most of the expanded thyroid clonotypes above 0.001.

The origin of this receptor is a woman in her late teens or twenties with Graves' hyperthyroidism. The genes are TRBV4-2 and TRBJ1-3, with TRBD1 as a possible D gene (6 bases). The specimen sequenced was blood. CDR3 amino acids: CASSQDSYRAEVNTIYF. CDR3 sequence (DNA): TGTGCCAGCAGCCAAGATTCCTACAGGGCAGAAGTAAACACCATATATTTT.